This note documents a single TCR beta chain sequence. The antigen is unknown. Preparing the TCRbeta library involved the use of unique molecular identifiers. Each CDR3 protein gets one entry after TCRdb re-called the PCR reads with MiXCR. The data contain approximately 350,000 distinct CDR3 sequences, roughly 16% of them seen just once; the ten biggest clones take up approximately 44%. Germline V gives CDR1 LGHNA, CDR2 YSLEER. There are 14 residues in the CDR3. Trimming removed 4 bases from V and 1 base from J, with 10 bases in between. The sample belongs to a study of T-cell reconstitution after alpha-beta-depleted transplantation in children. General study findings and limits: Reported findings indicate that, about two months after transplant, alpha-beta T cells came from several hundred expanded clones, which were derived from non-depleted graft cells. Fresh T-cell production supplied most of the T-cell counts and diversity seen one year after transplant.

V usage is TRBV4-3 and J usage is TRBJ1-1; no firm D call. The TCR sequence derives from a male patient aged 2 to 9 who had a stem cell transplant for acute lymphoblastic leukemia, so the T cells may come from the graft donor. This specimen was PBMCs, mostly from graft donor cells, taken 360 days after TCRalphabeta/CD19-depleted stem cell transplant. The CDR3 DNA sequence: TGCGCCAGCAGCCTCAACTTGGGGAACACTGAAGCTTTCTTT. Translated, it gives CASSLNLGNTEAFF.